Included here is one TCR beta chain sequence, with context. No antigen is known for it. Every isolated RNA sample was fully reverse transcribed, so sequencing captured expressed TCRB transcripts. Some clones are missing from TCRdb's copy, which holds only in-frame ones; the method was immunoSEQ multiplex PCR. The sample records 300,000 or so clones, approximately 15% being singletons. The data derive from a study of beta chain features in type 1 diabetes. The wider study: Cells sorted and examined across all samples totaled approximately 100 million. Study-level findings and limits: The study found fewer insertions and more deletions at VDJ junctions in type 1 diabetes patients. Patients with Type 1 diabetes showed moderately but significantly shorter TCRB CDR3s in all four CD4+ subsets.

The V gene end was trimmed by 5 bases and the J gene end by 5 bases; junction bases not matched to a gene: 5. The CDR3 spans 13 residues. Germline-derived CDR1 and CDR2 are MNHEY and SMNVEV (reference sequence). Blood was drawn once from each donor into heparinised tubes. The draws averaged approximately 110 mL. The purity of all sorted populations exceeded 95%. V gene TRBV27 combines with J gene TRBJ1-2; 7 nucleotides agree with TRBD1. The specimen sequenced was naive CD4+ T cells from blood. The clonotype was recovered from a woman in her late teens or twenties with type 1 diabetes. The CDR3 DNA sequence: TGTGCCAGCAGTATACAGGGGAGATATGGCTACACCTTC. As protein: CASSIQGRYGYTF.